A selection of T cell receptor beta chains follows, all from one sample in a study of T cell changes during pregnancy in multiple sclerosis. Assay used: immunoSEQ multiplex PCR; TCRdb lists only in-frame clones, some missing. The profile shows around 49,000 clones, around 90% of them singletons. Source: peripheral blood, taken after pregnancy. These receptors were taken from a female donor in good health, enrolled as a control in a pregnancy study. The CDR3 runs from the conserved cysteine through the conserved F or W. D genes are given only for firm matches. Expanded clones are given a class, and other clones once, few, many or no size at all.

TRBV11-3,TRBJ2-2,once,-,CASSREYTGELFF,TGTGCCAGCAGCCGGGAGTACACCGGGGAGCTGTTTTTT
TRBV6-1,TRBJ1-2,-,TRBD1,CASSESPGTGGYGYTF,TGTGCCAGCAGTGAAAGTCCCGGGACAGGGGGCTATGGCTACACCTTC
TRBV18,TRBJ2-7,-,TRBD2,CASSLRTSGITNEQYF,TGTGCCAGCTCACTGCGGACTAGCGGAATTACTAACGAGCAGTACTTC
TRBV11-2,TRBJ2-7,-,-,CASSPKGASWPYEQYF,TGTGCCAGCAGCCCCAAAGGGGCCTCCTGGCCCTACGAGCAGTACTTC
TRBV7-2,TRBJ1-2,-,-,CASSLDPRVGGYTF,TGTGCCAGCAGCTTAGATCCCAGGGTCGGGGGCTACACCTTC
TRBV9,TRBJ1-3,-,-,CASSVGPPGGSGNTIYF,TGTGCCAGCAGCGTAGGCCCCCCGGGGGGCTCTGGAAACACCATATATTTT
TRBV29-1,TRBJ1-1,-,TRBD1,CSGGQGPMNTEAFF,TGCAGCGGCGGACAGGGGCCTATGAACACTGAAGCTTTCTTT
TRBV28,TRBJ2-1,-,-,CASSSLAYEQFF,TGTGCCAGCAGTTCTTTAGCTTATGAGCAGTTCTTC
TRBV6-5,TRBJ2-7,-,TRBD2,CASSQRLAETYEQYF,TGTGCCAGCAGTCAAAGACTAGCGGAGACCTACGAGCAGTACTTC
TRBV5-8,TRBJ2-5,-,TRBD2,CASKAGVLWETQYF,TGTGCCAGCAAAGCGGGGGTCCTCTGGGAGACCCAGTACTTC
TRBV28,TRBJ1-2,-,TRBD1,CASSQPGQRGYGYTF,TGTGCCAGCAGTCAACCGGGACAGAGGGGCTATGGCTACACCTTC
TRBV19,TRBJ2-5,-,-,CASSKGYSGAYQETQYF,TGTGCCAGTAGTAAGGGTTATAGTGGGGCGTACCAAGAGACCCAGTACTTC
TRBV27,TRBJ2-7,-,TRBD1,CASSEGQGSYEQYF,TGTGCCAGCAGTGAGGGACAGGGTTCCTACGAGCAGTACTTC
TRBV4-1,TRBJ1-5,-,-,CASSQNPGASNQPQHF,TGCGCCAGCAGCCAGAACCCAGGGGCCAGCAATCAGCCCCAGCATTTT
TRBV9,TRBJ2-1,-,TRBD2,CASSGLGAGGYNEQFF,TGTGCCAGCAGCGGCCTAGGGGCGGGAGGGTACAATGAGCAGTTCTTC
TRBV5-5,TRBJ2-5,-,TRBD2,CASSSPWRGATETQYF,TGTGCCAGCAGCTCGCCTTGGCGGGGGGCAACGGAGACCCAGTACTTC
TRBV7-8,TRBJ1-1,-,-,CASSLVAANTEAFF,TGTGCCAGCAGCTTAGTTGCGGCGAACACTGAAGCTTTCTTT
TRBV30,TRBJ2-7,-,TRBD2,CAWRWSGRFGSYEQYF,TGTGCCTGGAGATGGAGCGGGAGGTTCGGCTCCTACGAGCAGTACTTC
TRBV6-6,TRBJ1-2,-,TRBD1,CASSRPGQLYGYTF,TGTGCCAGCAGTCGCCCGGGACAGCTTTATGGCTACACCTTC
TRBV4-3,TRBJ2-1,-,TRBD2,CASSQDLSGGSYNEQFF,TGCGCCAGCAGCCAAGATCTGAGCGGGGGATCCTACAATGAGCAGTTCTTC
TRBV6-1,TRBJ2-7,-,-,CASSEEWSTRYHEQYF,TGTGCCAGCAGTGAAGAGTGGTCGACTAGGTATCACGAGCAGTACTTC
TRBV5-4,TRBJ2-5,-,TRBD2,CAGEREAAKETQYF,TGTGCCGGGGAGCGGGAGGCTGCGAAAGAGACCCAGTACTTC
TRBV6-5,TRBJ2-5,-,TRBD2,CASSFTGTSGEETQYF,TGTGCCAGCAGTTTCACCGGGACTAGCGGGGAAGAGACCCAGTACTTC
TRBV5-4,TRBJ2-7,-,TRBD1,CASSLVSGQGTYEQYF,TGTGCCAGCAGCTTGGTGTCGGGACAGGGGACCTACGAGCAGTACTTC
TRBV12-2,TRBJ1-3,-,-,CASRSRQRNTIYF,TGTGCAAGTCGCTCCCGACAGAGAAACACCATATATTTT
TRBV2,TRBJ2-6,-,-,CASTLMSGANVLTF,TGTGCCAGCACTCTAATGTCTGGGGCCAACGTCCTGACTTTC
TRBV7-2,TRBJ1-4,-,TRBD1,CASSSTGGNEKLFF,TGTGCCAGCAGCTCGACAGGGGGCAATGAAAAACTGTTTTTT
TRBV4-2,TRBJ1-1,once,-,CASSQDLGGIAFF,TGTGCCAGCAGCCAAGATCTGGGAGGGATAGCTTTCTTT
TRBV30,TRBJ2-7,-,-,CAWSVQEPYEQYF,TGTGCCTGGAGTGTACAGGAGCCCTACGAGCAGTACTTC
TRBV28,TRBJ1-2,few,-,CASSSNGVYGYTF,TGTGCCAGCAGCTCTAACGGGGTCTATGGCTACACCTTC
TRBV7-2,TRBJ1-1,-,TRBD1,CASSRGGPGGTEAFF,TGTGCCAGCAGCCGGGGGGGGCCAGGGGGCACTGAAGCTTTCTTT
TRBV27,TRBJ1-2,-,-,CASSFRENYGYTF,TGTGCCAGCAGTTTTCGGGAAAACTATGGCTACACCTTC
TRBV6-1,TRBJ1-4,-,-,CASGELSGAEKLFF,TGTGCCAGCGGTGAGTTGAGCGGCGCCGAAAAACTGTTTTTT
TRBV28,TRBJ2-7,-,-,CASSSINYEQYF,TGTGCCAGCAGTTCTATTAACTACGAGCAGTACTTC
TRBV30,TRBJ1-4,-,-,CAWSGREKLFF,TGTGCCTGGAGTGGCCGGGAAAAACTGTTTTTT
TRBV5-1,TRBJ2-2,few,-,CASKEGRDTGELFF,TGCGCCAGCAAGGAGGGTCGAGACACCGGGGAGCTGTTTTTT
TRBV9,TRBJ2-3,-,TRBD2,CASSVAPGSGGPSTDTQYF,TGTGCCAGCAGCGTAGCCCCGGGCAGCGGGGGCCCCTCCACAGATACGCAGTATTTT